The clone carrying this T cell receptor beta chain has more than one count but fewer than ten. The antigen is undetermined. This sample was taken from a study of vaccination and CD4 T cells after COVID-19. Noted treatment: 10-day PBMC culture with coronavirus spike peptide pools or control peptides (ViraFEST assay). Cultured CD4+ T-cell DNA underwent Oncomine TCR Beta short-read sequencing. One entry per CDR3 protein results from TCRdb running MiXCR on the PCR reads. This table holds thousands of distinct CDR3 sequences, 34% found once. This TCR was sampled from a human donor who had recovered from COVID-19. The specimen was CD4+ T cells from blood, cultured in vitro, collected after SARS-CoV-2 vaccination.

The CDR3 spells CASNINSNQPQHF. The CDR3 DNA follows: TGTGCCAGCAATATTAATAGCAATCAGCCCCAGCATTTT. The J gene is TRBJ1-5, the V gene TRBV2; D gene uncertain. V was pared by 7 bases and J by 0 bases, with 7 bases between. The CDR3 totals 13 residues. Per germline, CDR1 SNHLY and CDR2 FYNNEI.